This entry describes one T cell receptor beta chain. Trimming took 1 base from V and 5 from J; bases not matched to a gene: 15. Germline assignment: CDR1 KGHSH and CDR2 LQKENI. The CDR3 totals 20 residues. This specimen belongs to a study of blood T cell repertoires in COVID-19. Study information: COVID-19 samples from acute and convalescent phases originated in the United States, Italy and Spain. PBMCs, B-cell-depleted T cells, or T cells provided the cDNA or gDNA that made up the material.

Original processing methods: Reference gene primer amplification gave estimated nucleated cell counts. Clones were read by immunoSEQ multiplex PCR, and TCRdb kept only the in-frame ones, dropping some. Clonal size and the V and J genes are those of that table, whereas D and trimming came from the DNA. The profile covers around 97,000 clones, with roughly 84% appearing a single time and 10% to 15% taken by the ten largest. This rearrangement joins TRBV18 to TRBJ2-2, with 11 bases lining up with TRBD2. This clonotype was obtained from a human donor in a cohort sampled during active or convalescent COVID-19. The source material was peripheral blood. CDR3 sequence: CASSPRLAGPTIGGTGELFF. In nucleotides, the CDR3 is TGTGCCAGCTCACCACGACTAGCGGGGCCAACCATAGGTGGGACCGGGGAGCTGTTTTTT. The complete variable domain, with remaining parts taken from reference TRBV18 and TRBJ2-2, reads NAGVMQNPRHLVRRRGQEARLRCSPMKGHSHVYWYRQLPEEGLKFMVYLQKENIIDESGMPKERFSAEFPKEGPSILRIQQVVRGDSAAYFCASSPRLAGPTIGGTGELFFGEGSRLTVL.